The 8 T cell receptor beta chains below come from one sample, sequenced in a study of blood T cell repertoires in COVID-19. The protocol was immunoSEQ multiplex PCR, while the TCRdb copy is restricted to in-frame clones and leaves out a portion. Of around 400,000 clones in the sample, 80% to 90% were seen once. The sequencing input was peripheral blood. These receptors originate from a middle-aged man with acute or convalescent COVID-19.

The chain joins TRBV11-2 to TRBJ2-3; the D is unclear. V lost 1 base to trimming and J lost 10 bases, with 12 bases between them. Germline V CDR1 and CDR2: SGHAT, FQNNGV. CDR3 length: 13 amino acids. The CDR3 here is CASSLVITEPQYF. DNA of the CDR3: TGTGCCAGCAGCTTAGTGATCACGGAGCCGCAGTATTTT.

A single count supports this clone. The CDR3 DNA follows: TGTGCCAGCAGGCAGGGCCCGAGCTCTGGAAACACCATATATTTT. It codes for CASRQGPSSGNTIYF. V gene TRBV9 combines with J gene TRBJ1-3, with D perhaps matching TRBD1 (5 bases). Trimming removed 5 bases from V and 0 bases from J, with 12 bases in between. Germline CDR1 is SGDLS and CDR2 is YYNGEE. The CDR3 is 15 amino acids.

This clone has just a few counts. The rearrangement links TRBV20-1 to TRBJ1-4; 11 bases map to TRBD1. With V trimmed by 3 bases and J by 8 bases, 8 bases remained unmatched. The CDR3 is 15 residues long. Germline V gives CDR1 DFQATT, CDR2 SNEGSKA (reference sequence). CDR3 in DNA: TGCAGTGCTAGTCGCACCGGGACAGGGGGAGAAAAACTGTTTTTT. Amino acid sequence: CSASRTGTGGEKLFF.

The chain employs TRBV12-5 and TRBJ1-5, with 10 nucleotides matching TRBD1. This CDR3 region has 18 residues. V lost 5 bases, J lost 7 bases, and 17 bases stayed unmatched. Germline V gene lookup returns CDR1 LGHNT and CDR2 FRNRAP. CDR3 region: CASGPSMGTGVINQPQHF. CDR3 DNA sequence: TGTGCTAGTGGTCCCTCGATGGGGACAGGGGTCATAAACCAGCCCCAGCATTTT.

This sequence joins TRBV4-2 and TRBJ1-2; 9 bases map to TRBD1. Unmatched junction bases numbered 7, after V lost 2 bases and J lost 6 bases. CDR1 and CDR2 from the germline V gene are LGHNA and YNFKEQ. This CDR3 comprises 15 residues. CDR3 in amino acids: CASSQMDRGTDGYTF. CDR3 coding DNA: TGTGCCAGCAGCCAAATGGACAGGGGAACTGATGGCTACACCTTC.

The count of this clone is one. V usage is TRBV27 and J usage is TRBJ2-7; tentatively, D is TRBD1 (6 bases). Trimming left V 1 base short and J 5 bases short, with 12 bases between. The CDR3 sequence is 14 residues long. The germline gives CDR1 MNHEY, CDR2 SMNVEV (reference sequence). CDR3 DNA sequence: TGTGCCAGCAGTTTATTCCAGGGGTCCCACGAGCAGTACTTC. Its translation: CASSLFQGSHEQYF.

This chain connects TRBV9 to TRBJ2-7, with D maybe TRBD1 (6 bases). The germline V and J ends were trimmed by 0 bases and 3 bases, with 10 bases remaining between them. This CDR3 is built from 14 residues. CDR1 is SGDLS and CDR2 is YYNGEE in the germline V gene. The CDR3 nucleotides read TGTGCCAGCAGCGTAGATAGCAGGGGCTACGAGCAGTACTTC. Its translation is CASSVDSRGYEQYF.

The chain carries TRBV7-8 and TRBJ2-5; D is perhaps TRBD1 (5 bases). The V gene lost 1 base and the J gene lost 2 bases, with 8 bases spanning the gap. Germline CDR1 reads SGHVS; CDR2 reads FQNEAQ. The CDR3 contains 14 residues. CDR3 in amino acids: CASSLGQGQETQYF. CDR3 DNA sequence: TGTGCCAGCAGCTTAGGCCAGGGACAAGAGACCCAGTACTTC.